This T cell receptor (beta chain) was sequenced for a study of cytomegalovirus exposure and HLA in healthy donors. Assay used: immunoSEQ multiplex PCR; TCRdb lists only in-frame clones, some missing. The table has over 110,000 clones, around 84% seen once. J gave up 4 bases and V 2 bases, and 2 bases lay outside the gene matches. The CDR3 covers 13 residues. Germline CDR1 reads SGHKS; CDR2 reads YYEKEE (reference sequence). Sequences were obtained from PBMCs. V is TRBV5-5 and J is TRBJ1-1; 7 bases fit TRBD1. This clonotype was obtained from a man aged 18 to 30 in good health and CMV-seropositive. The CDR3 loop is CASSFQGGTEAFF. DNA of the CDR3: TGTGCCAGCAGCTTCCAGGGGGGCACTGAAGCTTTCTTT.